Listed below are T cell receptor beta chains from one sample, sequenced in a study of CD4 T cells in relation to SARS-CoV-2 and coronaviruses. Method: immunoSEQ multiplex PCR; TCRdb's copy keeps in-frame clones and lacks some. The table records approximately 25,000 clones, roughly four fifths of them present only once. Their antigens remain unidentified. Material for sequencing was CD4+ T cells from PBMCs, cultured in vitro. These receptors all come from a human donor in good health. Both conserved end residues are part of each CDR3. D genes are given only for firm matches. The listing skips clone size in some rows; elsewhere it reads once, few, many or a size class.

V gene	D gene	clone size	J gene	CDR3 protein	CDR3 DNA
TRBV29-1	TRBD1	-	TRBJ2-4	CSAKAPQGAKNIQYF	TGCAGCGCTAAGGCGCCACAGGGGGCCAAAAACATTCAGTACTTC
TRBV9	-	-	TRBJ2-2	CASSVVGGELFF	TGTGCCAGCAGCGTAGTTGGCGGGGAGCTGTTTTTT
TRBV7-2	-	-	TRBJ2-5	CAIAGRSGMETQYF	TGTGCCATCGCTGGACGATCGGGGATGGAGACCCAGTACTTC
TRBV11-3	TRBD2	-	TRBJ2-1	CASSLAGLAEQFF	TGTGCCAGCAGCTTAGCAGGACTAGCCGAGCAGTTCTTC
TRBV2	-	-	TRBJ1-1	CASSEVQGGVAFF	TGTGCCAGCAGTGAAGTACAGGGTGGTGTAGCTTTCTTT
TRBV7-9	-	-	TRBJ1-6	CASSYDPGGSPLHF	TGTGCCAGCAGCTATGACCCCGGGGGTTCACCCCTCCACTTT
TRBV5-6	-	-	TRBJ1-1	CASSELGGDTEAFF	TGTGCCAGCAGCGAACTGGGCGGAGACACTGAAGCTTTCTTT
TRBV7-8	-	-	TRBJ2-5	CASSPARVKETQYF	TGTGCCAGCAGCCCAGCCAGAGTTAAAGAGACCCAGTACTTC
TRBV5-4	-	once	TRBJ1-2	CASSFPRGGYTF	TGTGCCAGCAGCTTTCCCCGGGGTGGCTACACCTTC
TRBV6-1	-	-	TRBJ2-2	CASSERQDGELFF	TGTGCCAGCAGTGAAAGGCAAGACGGGGAGCTGTTTTTT
TRBV4-2	TRBD2	-	TRBJ2-7	CASSQGLAGGSLSYEQYF	TGTGCCAGCAGCCAGGGACTAGCGGGAGGTTCACTCTCCTACGAGCAGTACTTC
TRBV27	-	-	TRBJ2-2	CASSPWGIGTGELFF	TGTGCCAGCAGCCCGTGGGGGATCGGCACCGGGGAGCTGTTTTTT
TRBV6-2/TRBV6-3	TRBD2	-	TRBJ2-7	CASSYGEGEQYF	TGTGCCAGCAGTTATGGGGAGGGCGAGCAGTACTTC
TRBV5-1	TRBD1	-	TRBJ2-1	CASSVSTGDGEQFF	TGCGCCAGCAGCGTGTCGACAGGGGACGGGGAGCAGTTCTTC
TRBV5-4	-	-	TRBJ2-1	CASSFGGRRVDEQFF	TGTGCCAGCAGCTTCGGGGGCCGGAGGGTGGATGAGCAGTTCTTC
TRBV7-2	-	once	TRBJ2-3	CASSLPLVPDTQYF	TGTGCCAGCAGCTTACCCCTCGTCCCGGATACGCAGTATTTT
TRBV2	-	few	TRBJ2-1	CATHPGAGEQFF	TGTGCCACCCACCCGGGGGCGGGTGAGCAGTTCTTC
TRBV6-2/TRBV6-3	-	once	TRBJ1-2	CASSYVTVLFGYTF	TGTGCCAGCAGTTACGTGACAGTCCTTTTTGGCTACACCTTC
TRBV27	TRBD1	few	TRBJ1-5	CASSRGGGINQPQHF	TGTGCCAGCAGTCGAGGAGGGGGCATCAATCAGCCCCAGCATTTT
TRBV27	-	-	TRBJ1-1	CASSLTVNTEAFF	TGTGCCAGCAGCCTGACAGTGAACACTGAAGCTTTCTTT
TRBV9	-	-	TRBJ2-7	CASSVGAGEGREQYF	TGTGCCAGCAGCGTAGGCGCAGGGGAGGGTCGCGAGCAGTACTTC
TRBV5-1	TRBD1	-	TRBJ1-2	CASSRGTGEGNYGYTF	TGCGCCAGCAGCCGCGGTACAGGGGAAGGGAACTATGGCTACACCTTC
TRBV6-5	-	-	TRBJ2-5	CASSLQGETQYF	TGTGCCAGCAGTCTCCAGGGAGAGACCCAGTACTTC
TRBV18	-	-	TRBJ1-4	CASSPGQNEKLFF	TGTGCCAGCTCACCGGGTCAAAATGAAAAACTGTTTTTT
TRBV9	TRBD2	-	TRBJ2-3	CASSSRGGDTDTQYF	TGTGCCAGCAGCTCCCGCGGGGGAGACACAGATACGCAGTATTTT
TRBV9	-	-	TRBJ1-1	CASSSSGVVGTEAFF	TGTGCCAGCAGCTCCAGTGGGGTAGTGGGCACTGAAGCTTTCTTT
TRBV7-9	-	-	TRBJ2-5	CASRGREAGQETQYF	TGTGCCAGCCGGGGTAGGGAGGCGGGACAAGAGACCCAGTACTTC
TRBV3-1/TRBV3-2	-	once	TRBJ2-7	CASSQEGPWEQYF	TGTGCCAGCAGCCAAGAGGGGCCCTGGGAGCAGTACTTC
TRBV7-9	TRBD1	-	TRBJ2-1	CASSLGQGAVDEQFF	TGTGCCAGCAGCTTAGGGCAGGGGGCGGTTGATGAGCAGTTCTTC
TRBV27	TRBD1	-	TRBJ1-3	CASSSTGGSGLVSGNTIYF	TGTGCCAGCAGTTCAACAGGGGGATCGGGGCTTGTCTCTGGAAACACCATATATTTT
TRBV5-1	-	-	TRBJ2-5	CASSNQGLRETQYF	TGCGCCAGCAGCAATCAGGGGCTTAGGGAGACCCAGTACTTC
TRBV10-3	-	once	TRBJ2-2	CAILPGAAGADTGELFF	TGTGCCATCTTACCGGGGGCGGCAGGGGCGGACACCGGGGAGCTGTTTTTT
TRBV9	TRBD1	-	TRBJ2-1	CASSAGPGQGDEQFF	TGTGCCAGCAGCGCAGGGCCGGGACAGGGGGATGAGCAGTTCTTC
TRBV19	-	once	TRBJ2-7	CASSMAEGYEQYF	TGTGCCAGTAGTATGGCTGAGGGTTACGAGCAGTACTTC
TRBV30	TRBD2	-	TRBJ2-5	CAWSVGLGLVAVQETQYF	TGTGCCTGGAGTGTGGGCCTGGGACTAGTGGCGGTCCAAGAGACCCAGTACTTC
TRBV4-3	-	-	TRBJ2-5	CASSQDYGARYF	TGCGCCAGCAGCCAAGATTACGGGGCCAGGTACTTC
TRBV10-1	-	-	TRBJ1-1	CASSESKSASSNTEAFF	TGCGCCAGCAGTGAGTCGAAGTCCGCCTCGAGCAACACTGAAGCTTTCTTT
TRBV19	TRBD1	once	TRBJ2-7	CASSIGTEFYEQYF	TGTGCCAGTAGTATCGGGACAGAGTTTTACGAGCAGTACTTC
TRBV7-9	-	-	TRBJ1-3	CASSLGLGNTIYF	TGTGCCAGCAGCCTAGGCCTTGGAAACACCATATATTTT
TRBV3-1/TRBV3-2	TRBD2	-	TRBJ2-5	CASSRTGGQETQYF	TGTGCCAGCAGCCGAACGGGGGGGCAAGAGACCCAGTACTTC
TRBV6-5	TRBD1	-	TRBJ1-1	CASSSTGRTEAFF	TGTGCCAGCAGCTCGACAGGGCGGACTGAAGCTTTCTTT
TRBV6-5	-	-	TRBJ2-5	CASSYGRPYSQETQYF	TGTGCCAGCAGTTATGGGCGGCCGTACTCCCAAGAGACCCAGTACTTC
TRBV19	-	-	TRBJ1-5	CASQDFSNQPQHF	TGTGCCAGTCAAGATTTCTCCAATCAGCCCCAGCATTTT
TRBV4-3	TRBD1	-	TRBJ2-1	CASSQEGQGGNEQFF	TGCGCCAGCAGCCAAGAAGGACAGGGGGGCAATGAGCAGTTCTTC
TRBV10-3	TRBD1	-	TRBJ2-5	CAISAGTGGRETQYF	TGTGCCATCAGTGCCGGGACAGGGGGTCGGGAGACCCAGTACTTC
TRBV6-2/TRBV6-3	TRBD1	-	TRBJ1-1	CASSPPRGGLNTEAFF	TGTGCCAGCAGCCCTCCCAGGGGGGGCTTGAACACTGAAGCTTTCTTT
TRBV7-9	-	-	TRBJ2-7	CASSNPSHEQYF	TGTGCCAGCAGCAACCCTTCCCACGAGCAGTACTTC
TRBV9	-	-	TRBJ2-3	CASSERYHPSTDTQYF	TGTGCCAGCAGCGAAAGATATCACCCTAGCACAGATACGCAGTATTTT
TRBV13	TRBD2	-	TRBJ2-5	CASSPLAGGAETQYF	TGTGCCAGCAGCCCATTAGCGGGGGGCGCCGAGACCCAGTACTTC
TRBV9	-	few	TRBJ2-7	CASSVGTASYEQYF	TGTGCCAGCAGCGTAGGGACGGCCTCCTACGAGCAGTACTTC
TRBV6-4	-	-	TRBJ1-1	CASSTQENTEAFF	TGTGCCAGCAGTACGCAGGAGAACACTGAAGCTTTCTTT